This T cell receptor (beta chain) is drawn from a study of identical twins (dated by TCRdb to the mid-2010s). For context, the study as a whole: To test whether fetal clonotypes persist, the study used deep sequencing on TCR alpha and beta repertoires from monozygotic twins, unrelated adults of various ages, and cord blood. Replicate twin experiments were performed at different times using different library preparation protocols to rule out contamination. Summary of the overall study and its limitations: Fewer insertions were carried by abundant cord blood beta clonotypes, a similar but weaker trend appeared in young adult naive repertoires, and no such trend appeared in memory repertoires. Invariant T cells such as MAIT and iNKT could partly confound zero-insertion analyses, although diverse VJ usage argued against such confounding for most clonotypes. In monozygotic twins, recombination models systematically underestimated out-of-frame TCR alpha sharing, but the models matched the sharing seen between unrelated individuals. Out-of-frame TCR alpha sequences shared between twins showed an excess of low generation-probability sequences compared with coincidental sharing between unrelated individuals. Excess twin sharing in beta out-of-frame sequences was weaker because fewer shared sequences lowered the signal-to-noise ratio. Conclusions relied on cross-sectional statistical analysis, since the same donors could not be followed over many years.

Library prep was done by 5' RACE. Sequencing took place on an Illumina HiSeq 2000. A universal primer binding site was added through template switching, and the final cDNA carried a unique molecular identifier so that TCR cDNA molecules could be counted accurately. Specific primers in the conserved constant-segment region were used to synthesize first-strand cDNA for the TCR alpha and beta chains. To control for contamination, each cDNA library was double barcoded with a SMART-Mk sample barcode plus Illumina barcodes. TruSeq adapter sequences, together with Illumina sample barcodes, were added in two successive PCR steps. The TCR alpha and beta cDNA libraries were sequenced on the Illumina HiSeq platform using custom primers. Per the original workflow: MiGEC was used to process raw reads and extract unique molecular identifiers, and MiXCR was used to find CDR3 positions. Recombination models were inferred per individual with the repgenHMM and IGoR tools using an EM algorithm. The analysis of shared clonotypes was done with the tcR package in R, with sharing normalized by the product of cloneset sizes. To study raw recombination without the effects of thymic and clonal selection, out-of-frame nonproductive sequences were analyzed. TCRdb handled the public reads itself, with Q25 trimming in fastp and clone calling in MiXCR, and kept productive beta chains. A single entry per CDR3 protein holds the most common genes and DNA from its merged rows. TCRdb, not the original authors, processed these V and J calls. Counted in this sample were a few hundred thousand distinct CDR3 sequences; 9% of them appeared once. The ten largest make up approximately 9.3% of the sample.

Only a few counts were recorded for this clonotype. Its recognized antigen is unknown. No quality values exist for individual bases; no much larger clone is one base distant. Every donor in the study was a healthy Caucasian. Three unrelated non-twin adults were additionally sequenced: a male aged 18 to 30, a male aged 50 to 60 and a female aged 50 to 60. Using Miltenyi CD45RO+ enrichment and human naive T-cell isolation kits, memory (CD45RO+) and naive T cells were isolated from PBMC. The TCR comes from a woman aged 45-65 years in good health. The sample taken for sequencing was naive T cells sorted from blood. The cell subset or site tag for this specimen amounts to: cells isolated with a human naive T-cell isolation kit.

The CDR3 here reads CASSLVSGLHYGYTF. The bases are TGTGCCAGCAGCTTAGTTTCAGGGCTGCACTATGGCTACACCTTC. The rearrangement combines TRBV11-2 with TRBJ1-2; matching of 5 bases hints at TRBD1 as the D gene. V is shortened by 1 base, J by 3 bases, and the region joining them spans 12 bases. The germline V gene specifies SGHAT as CDR1 and FQNNGV as CDR2. The CDR3 spans 15 residues, from the cysteine through the phenylalanine. This entry keeps only the CDR3 DNA: 45 bases, framed from base 1.